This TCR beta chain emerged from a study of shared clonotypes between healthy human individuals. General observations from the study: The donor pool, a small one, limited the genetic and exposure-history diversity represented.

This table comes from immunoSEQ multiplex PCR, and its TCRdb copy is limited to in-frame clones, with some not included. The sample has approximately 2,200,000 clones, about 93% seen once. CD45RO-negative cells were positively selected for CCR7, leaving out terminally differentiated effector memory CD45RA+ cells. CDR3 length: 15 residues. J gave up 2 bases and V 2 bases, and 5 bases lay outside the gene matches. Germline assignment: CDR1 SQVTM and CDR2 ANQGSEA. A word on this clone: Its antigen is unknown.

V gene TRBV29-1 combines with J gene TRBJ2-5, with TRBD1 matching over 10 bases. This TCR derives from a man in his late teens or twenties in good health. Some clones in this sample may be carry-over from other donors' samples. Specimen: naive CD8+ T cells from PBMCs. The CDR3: CSVEWGQGIQETQYF. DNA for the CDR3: TGCAGCGTTGAATGGGGACAGGGGATACAAGAGACCCAGTACTTC.